A single sample is the source of the 9 T cell receptor beta chains below, sequenced in a study of tumor and adjacent non-tumor tissue in lung cancer. This sample's RNA came from whole unsorted tissue. A modified ARM-PCR protocol with three rounds of nested PCR amplified TCRbeta. TCRdb recomputed calls from the multiplex PCR reads with MiXCR, one row per CDR3 protein. The data hold tens of thousands of distinct CDR3 sequences, with just under 60% observed a single time. Sequencing input: lung tumor tissue. These receptors were taken from a man aged 45 to 65 with non-small cell lung cancer.

At least ten counts were recorded for this clonotype. The V and J genes are TRBV29-1 and TRBJ2-7; TRBD1 might be the D (6 bases). V was clipped by 6 bases and J by 3 bases, with 12 bases between them. CDR3 length: 12 residues. Per germline, CDR1 SQVTM and CDR2 ANQGSEA. Here the CDR3 reads CSVNRDGYEQYF. The CDR3 DNA follows: TGCAGCGTGAACAGGGACGGCTACGAGCAGTACTTC.

Comment on this clonotype: This likely comes from a read error, as the CDR3 has no conserved phenylalanine or tryptophan at its end. This chain uses TRBV6-5 with TRBJ2-3, with a tentative D call TRBD2 (5 bases). Looked up from germline, CDR1 is MNHEY and CDR2 is SVGAGI. V lost 6 bases, J lost 8 bases, and 12 bases lay in between. The CDR3 is 12 amino acids. Here the CDR3 DNA reads TGTGCCAGCAGCCAACCCGGGGTTACGCAGTATGTT. Translation: CASSQPGVTQYV.

As regards this clonotype: One end of the junction varies from germline; a read error may be responsible. The chain employs TRBV11-2 and TRBJ2-3; 8 positions match TRBD2. This CDR3 comprises 15 residues. Germline V gives CDR1 SGHAT, CDR2 FQNNGV. CDR3 sequence reads: CASNTWRGETDTRYF. The CDR3 coding sequence is TGTGCCAGCAACACCTGGCGGGGGGAGACAGATACGCGGTATTTT.

This clonotype has a single count. One base away lies a much larger clone, so this may be a sequencing read error. The chain links TRBV5-1 to TRBJ2-3; the match to TRBD1 covers 7 bases. CDR1 is SGHRS and CDR2 is YFSETQ in the germline V gene. The CDR3 sequence is 15 residues long. The CDR3 is CANSGGQAGSNTQYF. Here the CDR3 DNA reads TGCGCCAACAGCGGAGGACAGGCGGGCTCGAATACGCAGTATTTT.

The chain recombines TRBV20-1 with TRBJ2-7; 7 nucleotides agree with TRBD1. The CDR3 runs to 12 residues. Trimming cost V 5 bases and J 7 bases; bases outside gene matches: 8. Germline V gene lookup returns CDR1 DFQATT and CDR2 SNEGSKA (reference sequence). This CDR3 is CSAPDRSYEQYF. The CDR3, as DNA: TGCAGTGCTCCGGACAGGAGCTATGAGCAGTACTTC.

Of note for this clonotype: With a much larger clone just one base away, this may be a read error. V usage is TRBV5-5 and J usage is TRBJ2-5, with D tentatively TRBD1 or TRBD2 (6 bases each). This CDR3 is built from 14 residues. Trimming stripped 4 bases from V and 5 bases from J, with 15 bases between. Germline lookup yields CDR1 SGHKS and CDR2 YYEKEE (reference sequence). The DNA for the CDR3 is TGTGCCAGCAGCGCCCGACAGGCGGGGGAGACCCAGTACTTC. Protein product: CASSARQAGETQYF.

This clonotype has ten or more counts. V and J are TRBV11-2 and TRBJ2-2; 8 bases line up with TRBD1. This CDR3 comprises 16 residues. V lost 2 bases, J lost 3 bases, and 5 bases stayed unmatched. Germline CDR1 SGHAT, CDR2 FQNNGV. The CDR3 bases are TGTGCCAGCAGCTTAAGGCGGACAGGGTACACCGGGGAGCTGTTTTTT. Translated, it gives CASSLRRTGYTGELFF.

The genes are TRBV6-5 and TRBJ2-1, with 8 bases identical to TRBD2. Germline CDR1 is MNHEY and CDR2 is SVGAGI. The CDR3 has 15 residues. Here the CDR3 DNA reads TGTGGCAGTTACTCGGTTACTAGCGGTAACAATGAGCAGTTCTTC. This encodes CGSYSVTSGNNEQFF.

Points on this clonotype: A much more abundant neighbour one base away suggests this may be a read error. The chain employs TRBV6-5 and TRBJ1-6, with D possibly TRBD1 on 6 matching bases. V was pared by 2 bases and J by 7 bases, with 9 bases between. CDR1 and CDR2 from the germline V gene are MNHEY and SVGAGI. The CDR3 totals 14 residues. The CDR3 sequence: CASSYEGVNSPLHF. The CDR3 DNA sequence: TGTGCCAGCAGTTACGAGGGGGTAAATTCACCCCTCCACTTT.